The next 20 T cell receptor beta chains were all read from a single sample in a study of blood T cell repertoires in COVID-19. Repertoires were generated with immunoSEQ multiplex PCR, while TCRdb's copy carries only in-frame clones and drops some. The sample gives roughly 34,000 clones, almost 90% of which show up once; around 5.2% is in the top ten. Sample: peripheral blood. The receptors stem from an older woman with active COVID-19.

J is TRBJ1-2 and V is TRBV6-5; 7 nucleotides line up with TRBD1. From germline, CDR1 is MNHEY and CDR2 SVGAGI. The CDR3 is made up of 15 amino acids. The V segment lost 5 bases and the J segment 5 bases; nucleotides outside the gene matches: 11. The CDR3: CASSTYYTGVYGYTF. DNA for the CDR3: TGTGCCAGCAGTACATATTACACAGGGGTGTATGGCTACACCTTC.

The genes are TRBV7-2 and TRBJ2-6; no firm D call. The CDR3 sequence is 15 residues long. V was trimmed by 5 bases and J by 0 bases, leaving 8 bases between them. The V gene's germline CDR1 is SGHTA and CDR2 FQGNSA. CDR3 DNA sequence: TGTGCCAGCAGCCAACAATTCTCTGGGGCCAACGTCCTGACTTTC. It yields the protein CASSQQFSGANVLTF.

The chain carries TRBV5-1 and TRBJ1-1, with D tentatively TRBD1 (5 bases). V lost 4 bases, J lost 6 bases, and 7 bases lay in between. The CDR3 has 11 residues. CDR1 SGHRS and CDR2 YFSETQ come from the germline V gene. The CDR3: CASSAGPEAFF. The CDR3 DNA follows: TGCGCCAGCAGCGCGGGACCTGAAGCTTTCTTT.

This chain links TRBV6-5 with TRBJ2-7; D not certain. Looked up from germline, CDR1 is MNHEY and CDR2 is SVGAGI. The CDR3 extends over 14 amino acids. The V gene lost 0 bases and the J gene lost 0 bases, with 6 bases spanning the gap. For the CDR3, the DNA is TGTGCCAGCAGTTACTCGGCCCTCTCCTACGAGCAGTACTTC. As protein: CASSYSALSYEQYF.

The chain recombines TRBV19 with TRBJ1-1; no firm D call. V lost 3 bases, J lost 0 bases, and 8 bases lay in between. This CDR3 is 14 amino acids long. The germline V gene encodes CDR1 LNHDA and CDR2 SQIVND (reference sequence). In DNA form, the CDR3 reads TGTGCCAGTAGTATGAACACGATGAACACTGAAGCTTTCTTT. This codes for CASSMNTMNTEAFF.

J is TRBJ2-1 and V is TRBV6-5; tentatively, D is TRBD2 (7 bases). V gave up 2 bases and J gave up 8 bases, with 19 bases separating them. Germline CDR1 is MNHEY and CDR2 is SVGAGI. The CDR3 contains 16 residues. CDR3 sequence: CASSYARGGHRDEQFF. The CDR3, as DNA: TGTGCCAGCAGTTACGCAAGGGGGGGGCACAGGGATGAGCAGTTCTTC.

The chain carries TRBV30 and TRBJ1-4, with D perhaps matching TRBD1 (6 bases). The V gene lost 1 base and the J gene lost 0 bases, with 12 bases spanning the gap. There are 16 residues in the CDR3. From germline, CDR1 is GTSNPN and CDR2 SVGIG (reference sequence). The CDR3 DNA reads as TGTGCCTGGAGTGCTGCCAGGGGAACAACTAATGAAAAACTGTTTTTT. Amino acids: CAWSAARGTTNEKLFF.

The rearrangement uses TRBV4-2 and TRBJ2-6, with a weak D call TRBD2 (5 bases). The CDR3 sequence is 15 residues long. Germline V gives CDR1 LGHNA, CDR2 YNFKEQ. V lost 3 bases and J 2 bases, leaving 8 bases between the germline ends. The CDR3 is CASSQGSTGANVLTF. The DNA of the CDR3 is TGTGCCAGCAGCCAGGGGAGCACTGGGGCCAACGTCCTGACTTTC.

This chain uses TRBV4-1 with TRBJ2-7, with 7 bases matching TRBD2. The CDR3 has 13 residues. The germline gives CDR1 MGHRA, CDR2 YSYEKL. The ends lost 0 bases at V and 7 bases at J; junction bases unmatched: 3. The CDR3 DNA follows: TGCGCCAGCAGCCAAGACGGGGGGACGGAGCAGTACTTC. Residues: CASSQDGGTEQYF.

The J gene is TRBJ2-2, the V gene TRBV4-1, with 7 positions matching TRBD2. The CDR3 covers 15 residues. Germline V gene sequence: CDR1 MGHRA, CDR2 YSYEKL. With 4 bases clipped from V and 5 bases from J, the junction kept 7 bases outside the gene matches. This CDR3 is CASSPRGGSTGELFF. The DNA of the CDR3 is TGCGCCAGCAGCCCCCGCGGGGGATCGACCGGGGAGCTGTTTTTT.

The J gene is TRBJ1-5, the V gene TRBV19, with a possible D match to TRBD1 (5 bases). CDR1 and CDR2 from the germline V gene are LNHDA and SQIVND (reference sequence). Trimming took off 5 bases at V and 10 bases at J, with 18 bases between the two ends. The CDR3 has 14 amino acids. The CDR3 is CASSPGAPGDPQHF. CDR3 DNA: TGTGCCAGTAGTCCCGGGGCGCCGGGGGATCCCCAGCATTTT.

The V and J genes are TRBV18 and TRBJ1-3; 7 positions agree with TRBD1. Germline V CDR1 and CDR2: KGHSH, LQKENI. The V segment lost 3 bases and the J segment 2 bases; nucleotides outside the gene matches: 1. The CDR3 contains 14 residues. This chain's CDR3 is CASSPQGAGNTIYF. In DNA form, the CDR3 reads TGTGCCAGCTCACCCCAGGGGGCTGGAAACACCATATATTTT.

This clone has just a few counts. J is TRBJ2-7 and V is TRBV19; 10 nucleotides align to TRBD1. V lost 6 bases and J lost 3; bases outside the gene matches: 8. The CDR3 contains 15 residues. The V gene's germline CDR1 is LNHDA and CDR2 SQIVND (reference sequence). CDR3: CASRPRDRGIYEQYF. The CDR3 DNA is TGTGCCAGTAGGCCACGGGACAGGGGAATCTACGAGCAGTACTTC.

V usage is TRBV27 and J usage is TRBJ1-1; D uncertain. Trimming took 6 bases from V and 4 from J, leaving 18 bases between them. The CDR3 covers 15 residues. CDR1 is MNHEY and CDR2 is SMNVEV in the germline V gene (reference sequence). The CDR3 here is CASRPLTVRGTEAFF. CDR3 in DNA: TGTGCCAGCAGACCACTCACAGTGCGGGGCACTGAAGCTTTCTTT.

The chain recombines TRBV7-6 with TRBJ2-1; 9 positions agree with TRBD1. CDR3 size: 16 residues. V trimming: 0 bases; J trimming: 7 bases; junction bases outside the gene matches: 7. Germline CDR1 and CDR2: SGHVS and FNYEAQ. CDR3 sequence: CASSLAPGTGINEQFF. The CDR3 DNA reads TGTGCCAGCAGCTTAGCGCCAGGGACAGGGATAAATGAGCAGTTCTTC.

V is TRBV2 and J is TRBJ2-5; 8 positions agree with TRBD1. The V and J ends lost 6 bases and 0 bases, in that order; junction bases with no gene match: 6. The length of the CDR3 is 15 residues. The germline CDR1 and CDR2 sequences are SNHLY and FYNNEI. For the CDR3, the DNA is TGTGCCAGCAGGTCGGACAGGGTAGACCAAGAGACCCAGTACTTC. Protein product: CASRSDRVDQETQYF.

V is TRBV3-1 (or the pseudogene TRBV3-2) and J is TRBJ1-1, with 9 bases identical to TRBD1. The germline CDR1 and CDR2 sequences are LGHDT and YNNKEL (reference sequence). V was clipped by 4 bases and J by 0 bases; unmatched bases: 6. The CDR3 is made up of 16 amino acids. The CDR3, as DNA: TGTGCCAGCAGCCCCCGGACAGGGGTAATGAACACTGAAGCTTTCTTT. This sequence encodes CASSPRTGVMNTEAFF.

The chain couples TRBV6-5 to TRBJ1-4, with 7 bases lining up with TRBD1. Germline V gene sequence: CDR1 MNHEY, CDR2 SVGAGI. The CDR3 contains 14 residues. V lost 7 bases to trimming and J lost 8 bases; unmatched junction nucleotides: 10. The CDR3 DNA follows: TGTGCCAGCACTCAGGACAGGAGATCCGAAAAACTGTTTTTT. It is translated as CASTQDRRSEKLFF.

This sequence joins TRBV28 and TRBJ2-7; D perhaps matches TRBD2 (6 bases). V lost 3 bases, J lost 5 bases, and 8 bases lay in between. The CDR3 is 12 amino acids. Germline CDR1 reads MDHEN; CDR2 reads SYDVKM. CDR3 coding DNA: TGTGCCAGCAGTTTGCGGGACCACGAGCAGTACTTC. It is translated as CASSLRDHEQYF.

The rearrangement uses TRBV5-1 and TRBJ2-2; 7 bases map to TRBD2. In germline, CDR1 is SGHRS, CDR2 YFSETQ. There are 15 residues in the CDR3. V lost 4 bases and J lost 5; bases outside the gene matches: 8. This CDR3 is CASSLGRYRTGELFF. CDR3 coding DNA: TGCGCCAGCAGCCTCGGGAGGTACAGGACCGGGGAGCTGTTTTTT.